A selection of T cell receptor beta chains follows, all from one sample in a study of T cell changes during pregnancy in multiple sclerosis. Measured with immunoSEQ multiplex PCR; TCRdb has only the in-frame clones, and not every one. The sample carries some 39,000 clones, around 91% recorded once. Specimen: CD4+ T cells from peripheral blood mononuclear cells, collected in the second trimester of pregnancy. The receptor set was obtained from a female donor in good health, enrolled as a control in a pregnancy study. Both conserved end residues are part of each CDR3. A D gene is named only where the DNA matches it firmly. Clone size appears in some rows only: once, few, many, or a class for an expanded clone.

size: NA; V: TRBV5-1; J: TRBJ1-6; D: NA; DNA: TGCGCCAGCACATATCTTGCAGGGGTCGATAATTCACCCCTCCACTTT; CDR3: CASTYLAGVDNSPLHF
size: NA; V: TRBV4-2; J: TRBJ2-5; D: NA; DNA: TGTGCCAGCAGCCCGACAGGTCCGGGGGAGACCCAGTACTTC; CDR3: CASSPTGPGETQYF
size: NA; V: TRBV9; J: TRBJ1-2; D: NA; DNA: TGTGCCAGCAGCGTTACATTTAGTCAGGCTAACTATGGCTACACCTTC; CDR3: CASSVTFSQANYGYTF
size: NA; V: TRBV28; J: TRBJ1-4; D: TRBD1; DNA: TGTGCCAGCAGGTTACGGCGGACAGGGGGCCGCTATGAAAAACTGTTTTTT; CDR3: CASRLRRTGGRYEKLFF
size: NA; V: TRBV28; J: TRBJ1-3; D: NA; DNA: TGTGCCAGCAGTTTCCCCGGACAGACAGGAAACACCATATATTTT; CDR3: CASSFPGQTGNTIYF
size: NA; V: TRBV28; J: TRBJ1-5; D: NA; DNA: TGTGCCAGCATCTCAGGGGCCCCCTATCAGCCCCAGCATTTT; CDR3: CASISGAPYQPQHF
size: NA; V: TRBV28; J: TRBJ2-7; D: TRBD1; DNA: TGTGCCAGCAGGGGGACAGGGGTCTCCCACGAGCAGTACTTC; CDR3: CASRGTGVSHEQYF
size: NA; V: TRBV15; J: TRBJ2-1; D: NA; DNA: TGTGCCACCAGCAGAGGAGAGCGGAATGAGCAGTTCTTC; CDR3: CATSRGERNEQFF
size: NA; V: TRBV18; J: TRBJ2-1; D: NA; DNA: TGTGCCAGCTCACCACCGGGGGCACCCATAAAGCAGTTCTTC; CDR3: CASSPPGAPIKQFF
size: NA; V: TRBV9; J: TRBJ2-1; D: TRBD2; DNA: TGTGCCAGCAGCGTAGGCGGGACTATCTTCAATGAGCAGTTCTTC; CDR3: CASSVGGTIFNEQFF
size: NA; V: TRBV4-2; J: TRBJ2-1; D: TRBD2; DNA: TGTGCCAGCAGCCAAGCCCTAGCGGGGGGGTACAATGAGCAGTTCTTC; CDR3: CASSQALAGGYNEQFF
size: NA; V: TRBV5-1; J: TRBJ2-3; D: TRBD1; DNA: TGCGCCAGCAGCCCCACGGGGACAGCCACAGATACGCAGTATTTT; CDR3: CASSPTGTATDTQYF
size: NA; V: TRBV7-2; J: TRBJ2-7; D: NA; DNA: TGTGCCAGCAGCTTAGGTGCAGGGGCCTACGAGCAGTACTTC; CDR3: CASSLGAGAYEQYF
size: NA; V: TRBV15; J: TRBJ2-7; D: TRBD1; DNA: TGTGCCACCAGCTCCACGCCGGGACAGGGCTACGAGCAGTACTTC; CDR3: CATSSTPGQGYEQYF
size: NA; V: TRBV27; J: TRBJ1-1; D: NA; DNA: TGTGCCAGCATCTCGCTGAGGCCCACTGAAGCTTTCTTT; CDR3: CASISLRPTEAFF
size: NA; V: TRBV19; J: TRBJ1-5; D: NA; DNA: TGTGCCAGTAGTTTAGAGGGCAGCCGAGATCATCAGCCCCAGCATTTT; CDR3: CASSLEGSRDHQPQHF
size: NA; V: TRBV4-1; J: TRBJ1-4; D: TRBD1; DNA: TGCGCCAGCCTGGGGAAGAGCGGGACAGGGTACGAAAAACTGTTTTTT; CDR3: CASLGKSGTGYEKLFF
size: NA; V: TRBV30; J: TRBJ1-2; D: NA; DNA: TGTGCCTGGGCCCGAGTAGATGGCTACACCTTC; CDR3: CAWARVDGYTF
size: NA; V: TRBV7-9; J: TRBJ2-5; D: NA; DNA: TGTGCCAGCAGCTCCTCCCCCAGGGTCCAAGAGACCCAGTACTTC; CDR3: CASSSSPRVQETQYF
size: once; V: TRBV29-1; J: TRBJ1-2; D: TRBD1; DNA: TGCAGCGTCAGGGGACTGACAGGGGCCTATGGCTACACCTTC; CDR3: CSVRGLTGAYGYTF
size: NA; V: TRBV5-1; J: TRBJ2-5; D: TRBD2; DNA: TGCGCCAGCAGCTTGGGTAGGTCTAGCGGGGAACTCCAAGAGACCCAGTACTTC; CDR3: CASSLGRSSGELQETQYF
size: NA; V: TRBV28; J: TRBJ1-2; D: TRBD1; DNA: TGTGCCAGCAGTTCCGGGACAGGGCGGGAGAATAACTATGGCTACACCTTC; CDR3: CASSSGTGRENNYGYTF
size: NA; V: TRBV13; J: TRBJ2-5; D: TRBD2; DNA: TGTGCCAGCAGCGTCGGACTAGCGGGACAAGAGACCCAGTACTTC; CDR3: CASSVGLAGQETQYF
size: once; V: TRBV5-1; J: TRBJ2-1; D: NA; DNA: TGCGCCAGCAGCTTGGTAGTGAACAATGAGCAGTTCTTC; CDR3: CASSLVVNNEQFF
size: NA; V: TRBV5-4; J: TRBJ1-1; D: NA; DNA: TGTGCCAGCAGCACAGAGATGAACACTGAAGCTTTCTTT; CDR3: CASSTEMNTEAFF
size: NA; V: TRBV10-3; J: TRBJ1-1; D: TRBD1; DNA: TGTGCCATCGGCGCCGGGACAGGGAACACTGAAGCTTTCTTT; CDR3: CAIGAGTGNTEAFF
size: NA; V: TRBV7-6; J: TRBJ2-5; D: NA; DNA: TGTGCCAGCAGCTTAGTATCCAGTCAAGAGACCCAGTACTTC; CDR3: CASSLVSSQETQYF
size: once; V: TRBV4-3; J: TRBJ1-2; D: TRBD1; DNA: TGCGCCAGCAGCCCTTCTCACCGACAGGGGGGGATCTATGGCTACACCTTC; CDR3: CASSPSHRQGGIYGYTF
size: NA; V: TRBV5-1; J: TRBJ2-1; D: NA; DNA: TGCGCCAGCAGCTTGGACAGGCCAGGGAATGAGCAGTTCTTC; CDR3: CASSLDRPGNEQFF
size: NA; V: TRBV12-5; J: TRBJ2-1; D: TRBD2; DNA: TGTGCTAGTGGTTTGGTACAAGCGGGGAAGAATGAGCAGTTCTTC; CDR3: CASGLVQAGKNEQFF
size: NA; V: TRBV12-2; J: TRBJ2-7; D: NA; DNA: TGTGCAAGTCGACCCAGGTCCGGGAACGAGCAGTACTTC; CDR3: CASRPRSGNEQYF
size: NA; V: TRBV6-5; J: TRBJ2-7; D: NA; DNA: TGTGCCAGCAGTTACCGGGACACCTACGAGCAGTACTTC; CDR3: CASSYRDTYEQYF
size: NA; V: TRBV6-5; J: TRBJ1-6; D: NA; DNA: TGTGCCAGCACTACGGGCTCCTATAATTCACCCCTCCACTTT; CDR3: CASTTGSYNSPLHF
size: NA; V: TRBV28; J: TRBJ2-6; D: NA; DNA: TGTGCCAGCTGGCCCTCTGGGGCCAACGTCCTGACTTTC; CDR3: CASWPSGANVLTF
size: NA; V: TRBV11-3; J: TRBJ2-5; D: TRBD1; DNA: TGTGCCAGCAGCTCACGACAGGGGGGGGTCGAGACCCAGTACTTC; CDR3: CASSSRQGGVETQYF
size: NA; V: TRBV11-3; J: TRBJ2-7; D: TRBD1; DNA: TGTGCCAGCACCTTGCCGGGACAGGGTCCCGAGCAGTACTTC; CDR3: CASTLPGQGPEQYF
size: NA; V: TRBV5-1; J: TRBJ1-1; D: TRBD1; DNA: TGCGCCAGCAGCTCTCAGGGGGCTGGGAACACTGAAGCTTTCTTT; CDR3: CASSSQGAGNTEAFF
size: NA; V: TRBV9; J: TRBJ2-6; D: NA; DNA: TGTGCCAGCAGCTCACAGGGCTCTGGGGCCAACGTCCTGACTTTC; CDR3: CASSSQGSGANVLTF
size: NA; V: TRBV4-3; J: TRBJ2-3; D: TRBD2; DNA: TGCGCCAGCAGCCAGGGCATTCTAGCGGCCACAGATACGCAGTATTTT; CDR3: CASSQGILAATDTQYF
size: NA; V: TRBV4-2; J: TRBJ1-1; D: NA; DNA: TGTGCCAGCAGCCAAGACCCCCAGGGGACCTACACTGAAGCTTTCTTT; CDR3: CASSQDPQGTYTEAFF
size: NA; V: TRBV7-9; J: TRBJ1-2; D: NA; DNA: TGTGCCAGCAGCTCCGAACAGAGATCCGTTAGCTACACCTTC; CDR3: CASSSEQRSVSYTF
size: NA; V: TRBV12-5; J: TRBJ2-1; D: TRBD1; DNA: TGTGCTAGTGGCTGGGGACAGGGGGCGCAGAATGAGCAGTTCTTC; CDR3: CASGWGQGAQNEQFF
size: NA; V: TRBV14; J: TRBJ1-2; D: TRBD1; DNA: TGTGCCAGCAGCTTGTGGACAGGGGCTCCCTATGGCTACACCTTC; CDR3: CASSLWTGAPYGYTF
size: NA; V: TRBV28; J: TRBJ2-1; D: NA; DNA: TGTGCCAGCACGGGTGCGGGGGCCCTCAACAATGAGCAGTTCTTC; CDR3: CASTGAGALNNEQFF
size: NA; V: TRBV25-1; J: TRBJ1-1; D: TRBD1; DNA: TGTGCCAGCAGTGATTTTGACAGGGCCAAGGGTGAAGCTTTCTTT; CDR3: CASSDFDRAKGEAFF
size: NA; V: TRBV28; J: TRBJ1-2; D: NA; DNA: TGTGCCAGCAGTTTAGGACAAGGGGCTGTCTATGGCTACACCTTC; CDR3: CASSLGQGAVYGYTF
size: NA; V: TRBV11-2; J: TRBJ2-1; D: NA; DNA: TGTGCCAGCAGCTTAGATAATGATGAGCAGTTCTTC; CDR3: CASSLDNDEQFF
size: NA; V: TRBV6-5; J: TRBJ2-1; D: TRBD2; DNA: TGTGCCAGCAGTTACCGCACTAGCGGGGGGGCGGGTGAGCAGTTCTTC; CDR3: CASSYRTSGGAGEQFF
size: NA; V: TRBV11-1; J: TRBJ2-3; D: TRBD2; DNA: TGTGCCAGCAGTTTAGCGGGGGGACTGGATACGCAGTATTTT; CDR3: CASSLAGGLDTQYF
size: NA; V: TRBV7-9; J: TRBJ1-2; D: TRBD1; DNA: TGTGCCAGCAGCTTAAATTCGGACAGGGGGTCCATCTTC; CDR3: CASSLNSDRGSIF
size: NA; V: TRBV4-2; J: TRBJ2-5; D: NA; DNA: TGTGCCAGCAGCCAAGGGGACATAGAAGAGACCCAGTACTTC; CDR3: CASSQGDIEETQYF
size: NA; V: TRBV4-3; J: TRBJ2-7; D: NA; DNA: TGCGCCAGCAGCCACGGACAGAGCTCCTACGAGCAGTACTTC; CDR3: CASSHGQSSYEQYF
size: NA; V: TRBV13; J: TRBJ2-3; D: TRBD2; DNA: TGTGCCAGCAGCTTAGGACTAGCGGGGGGTAGCACAGATACGCAGTATTTT; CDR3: CASSLGLAGGSTDTQYF
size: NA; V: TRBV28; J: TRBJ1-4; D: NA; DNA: TGTGCCACCAAATGGAGAAAGGAAAAACTGTTTTTT; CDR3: CATKWRKEKLFF
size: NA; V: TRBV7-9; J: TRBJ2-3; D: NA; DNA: TGTGCCAGCAGCTCCCATGAGGTCGATACGCAGTATTTT; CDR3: CASSSHEVDTQYF
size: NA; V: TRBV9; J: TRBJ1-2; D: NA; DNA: TGTGCCAGCAGCGTAGGCACAGCTAACTATGGCTACACCTTC; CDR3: CASSVGTANYGYTF
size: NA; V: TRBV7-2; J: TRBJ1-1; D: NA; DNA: TGTGCCAGCAGCTTGGGAAGTACAGGAGCTTTCTTT; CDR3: CASSLGSTGAFF
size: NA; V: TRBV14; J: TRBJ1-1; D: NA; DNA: TGTGCCAGCAGCCGACGTGGGGCGGCCACTGAAGCTTTCTTT; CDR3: CASSRRGAATEAFF
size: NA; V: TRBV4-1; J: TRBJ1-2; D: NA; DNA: TGCGCCAGCAGCCAAGATCCCAGGGGAGATTATGGCTACACCTTC; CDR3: CASSQDPRGDYGYTF
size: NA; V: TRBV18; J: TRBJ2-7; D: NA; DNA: TGTGCCAGCTCACCAGCGACAGCCTCCGAGCAGTACTTC; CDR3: CASSPATASEQYF